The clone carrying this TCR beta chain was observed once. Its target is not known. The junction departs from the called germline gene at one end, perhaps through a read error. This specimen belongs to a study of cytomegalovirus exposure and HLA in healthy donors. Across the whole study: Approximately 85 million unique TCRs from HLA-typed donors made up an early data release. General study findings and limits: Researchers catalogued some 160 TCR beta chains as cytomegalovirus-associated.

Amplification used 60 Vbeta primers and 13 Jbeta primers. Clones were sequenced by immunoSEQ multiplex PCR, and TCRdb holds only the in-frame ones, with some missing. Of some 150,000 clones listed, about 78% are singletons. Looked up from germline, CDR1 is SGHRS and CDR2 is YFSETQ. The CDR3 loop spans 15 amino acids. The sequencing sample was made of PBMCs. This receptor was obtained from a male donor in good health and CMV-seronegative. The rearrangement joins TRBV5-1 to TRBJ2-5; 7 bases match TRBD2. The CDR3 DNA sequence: TGCTCCAGCAGCGCGGGTGGGACTAATCAAGAGACCCAGTACTTC. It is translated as CSSSAGGTNQETQYF.